This T cell receptor beta chain was captured by sequencing in a study of T cell responses to AZD1222 COVID-19 vaccine. Study results and caveats: Regions left unmutated in variants are reportedly the target of nearly half of spike-specific TCRs. Spike-specific TCR depth and breadth grew after two AZD1222 doses. Every sample of the repertoires postdated the peak T cell response.

On this clone: Its antigen remains unidentified.

Sequencing was performed with immunoSEQ multiplex PCR; in TCRdb, only in-frame clones are kept and a portion is missing. The sample carries 120,000 or so clones, 75% to 90% recorded once. This CDR3 comprises 13 residues. CDR1 is GTSNPN, CDR2 SVGIG, per germline (reference sequence). V gave up 1 base and J gave up 0 bases, with 7 bases separating them. The sequence was collected from an adult who received the AZD1222 COVID-19 vaccine. The gene calls are TRBV30 and TRBJ2-7; no clear D gene. Specimen: peripheral blood, collected 28 days after the second AZD1222 dose. CDR3 loop: CAWSGDFSYEQYF. The CDR3, as DNA: TGTGCCTGGAGTGGGGATTTCTCCTACGAGCAGTACTTC.